One and the same sample provided the 29 T cell receptor beta chains below, sequenced in a study of blood T cell repertoires in COVID-19. Data came from immunoSEQ multiplex PCR; TCRdb stores just in-frame clones and leaves some out. The top ten hold approximately 2.4% of the sample, which has approximately 210,000 clones, approximately 90% seen once. The specimen was PBMCs or T cells enriched from blood (not recorded which). All receptors come from a woman aged 25 to 45 who had recovered from COVID-19.

The chain couples TRBV5-1 to TRBJ1-2; D call uncertain. The V end lost 3 bases, the J end lost 6 bases, and 15 bases lay between the germline ends. The CDR3 runs 14 residues. In germline, CDR1 is SGHRS, CDR2 YFSETQ. Written as DNA, the CDR3 is TGCGCCAGCAGCTGGGCCGGAGGTGTGAATGGCTACACCTTC. Translation gives CASSWAGGVNGYTF.

About this clone: Germline and junction disagree at one end, which may indicate a read error. CDR3 sequence: CASSLEPQEVGNQPQHF. The CDR3, as DNA: TGTGCCAGCAGTTTAGAACCCCAGGAGGTAGGCAATCAGCCCCAGCATTTT. This rearrangement joins TRBV7-2 to TRBJ1-5; D is unclear. Germline values: CDR1 SGHTA, CDR2 FQGNSA. The length of the CDR3 is 17 residues.

This rearrangement joins TRBV5-5 to TRBJ2-2; 9 bases are shared with TRBD1. Germline CDR1 reads SGHKS; CDR2 reads YYEKEE (reference sequence). The J segment lost 6 bases and the V segment lost 2 bases, leaving 8 bases of the junction unmatched. This CDR3 comprises 16 residues. CDR3 sequence: CASSFLTGGISGELFF. DNA for the CDR3: TGTGCCAGCAGCTTTCTGACAGGGGGGATCTCCGGGGAGCTGTTTTTT.

The chain has TRBV7-6 and TRBJ1-1, with a weak D call TRBD1 (6 bases). V shed 5 bases and J shed 0 bases, with 10 bases lying between them. The length of the CDR3 is 14 residues. CDR1 is SGHVS and CDR2 is FNYEAQ in the germline V gene. In DNA, the CDR3 is TGTGCCAGCAGCCCACAGGGCTTGAACACTGAAGCTTTCTTT. Translating it yields CASSPQGLNTEAFF.

V is TRBV4-1 and J is TRBJ2-4; the D gene is possibly TRBD1 (5 bases). Germline CDR1 reads MGHRA; CDR2 reads YSYEKL. This CDR3 contains 13 residues. Trimming shortened V by 1 base and J by 7 bases, and 8 bases separated the two germline ends. This CDR3 is CASSQVPGNIQYF. CDR3 nucleotides: TGCGCCAGCAGCCAAGTGCCAGGGAACATTCAGTACTTC.

This chain uses TRBV4-2 with TRBJ1-1; 8 bases are a match to TRBD1. The length of the CDR3 is 15 residues. Germline CDR1 is LGHNA and CDR2 is YNFKEQ. Trimming removed 5 bases from V and 2 bases from J; junction bases left unmatched: 7. The CDR3 DNA reads as TGTGCCAGCAGCTATAGACAGGGGCCTAACACTGAAGCTTTCTTT. Translating it yields CASSYRQGPNTEAFF.

CDR3 coding DNA: TGTGCCAGCAGCTCCCGGGACAGGAGTTTTGGCAATCAGCCCCAGCATTTT. It specifies CASSSRDRSFGNQPQHF. J is TRBJ1-5 and V is TRBV5-6, with 8 bases matching TRBD1. This CDR3 is 17 amino acids long. V trimming: 3 bases; J trimming: 2 bases; junction bases outside the gene matches: 10. Germline CDR1 and CDR2: SGHDT and YYEEEE.

The V and J genes are TRBV5-1 and TRBJ2-1, with TRBD1 identical over 9 bases. The germline V gene has CDR1 SGHRS and CDR2 YFSETQ. J was trimmed by 7 bases and V by 4 bases; bases with no gene match: 9. CDR3 length: 15 amino acids. The CDR3 sequence is CASSESDRGRNEQFF. The CDR3 DNA follows: TGCGCCAGCAGCGAATCGGACAGGGGAAGAAATGAGCAGTTCTTC.

The V gene is TRBV13, the J gene TRBJ2-3, with 9 bases fitting TRBD2. CDR1 and CDR2 from the germline V gene are PRHDT and FYEKMQ (reference sequence). V trimming: 8 bases; J trimming: 6 bases; junction bases outside the gene matches: 9. The CDR3 runs 14 residues. The CDR3 is CASALAGAPDTQYF. CDR3 DNA: TGTGCCAGCGCTTTAGCGGGAGCCCCCGATACGCAGTATTTT.

The rearrangement links TRBV19 to TRBJ1-3; tentative D call: TRBD1 (5 bases). This CDR3 is 14 amino acids long. Trimming pared 5 bases from V and 4 bases from J, leaving 12 bases between. The germline V gene encodes CDR1 LNHDA and CDR2 SQIVND (reference sequence). Written as DNA, the CDR3 is TGTGCCAGTAGTGAAGGGACTCCGGGAAACACCATATATTTT. Translated, it gives CASSEGTPGNTIYF.

CDR3 sequence reads: CASSQVAGLAGGQLNNEQFF. The CDR3, as DNA: TGTGCCAGCAGCCAAGTTGCGGGACTAGCGGGAGGGCAGTTGAACAATGAGCAGTTCTTC. This chain joins TRBV3-1 (or the pseudogene TRBV3-2) and TRBJ2-1, with 16 bases lining up with TRBD2. CDR1 is LGHDT, CDR2 YNNKEL, per germline (reference sequence). The CDR3 runs to 20 residues. Germline trimming cut 1 base from V and 5 bases from J; bases unmatched to any gene: 11.

DNA of the CDR3: TGCGCCAGCAGCTTGCCCCTCGACGGGGTCTACGAGCAGTACTTC. Its protein is CASSLPLDGVYEQYF. V usage is TRBV5-1 and J usage is TRBJ2-7; tentative D call: TRBD2 (5 bases). The CDR3 is made up of 15 amino acids. The germline V gene has CDR1 SGHRS and CDR2 YFSETQ. The V and J ends lost 1 base and 3 bases respectively, with 14 bases between them.

The chain is built from TRBV30 and TRBJ1-3, with no clear D. Germline V gene data show CDR1 as GTSNPN and CDR2 as SVGIG (reference sequence). The CDR3 covers 14 residues. V dropped 4 bases and J dropped 4 bases, with 14 bases sitting between them. The CDR3 sequence: CAWIHPSKGNTIYF. In DNA form, the CDR3 reads TGTGCCTGGATACACCCTTCGAAGGGAAACACCATATATTTT.

The J gene is TRBJ1-5, the V gene TRBV7-9; D might be TRBD1 (6 bases). This CDR3 has 14 amino acids. The V gene's germline CDR1 is SEHNR and CDR2 FQNEAQ (reference sequence). V was cut by 5 bases and J by 4 bases, with 12 bases left in between. The CDR3 protein is CASSPDSINQPQHF. CDR3 DNA sequence: TGTGCCAGCAGCCCGGACAGCATTAATCAGCCCCAGCATTTT.

The V call is TRBV4-3, the J call TRBJ2-2; TRBD1 matches at 7 bases. This CDR3 has 16 residues. V was clipped by 0 bases and J by 7 bases; unmatched bases: 8. CDR1 is LGHNA and CDR2 is YSLEER in the germline V gene. CDR3 in DNA: TGCGCCAGCAGCCAAGATAGGGACAGAGCTCGCGGGGAGCTGTTTTTT. It specifies CASSQDRDRARGELFF.

The rearrangement uses TRBV9 and TRBJ1-2; TRBD1 aligns across 9 bases. The CDR3 is made up of 17 amino acids. The germline gives CDR1 SGDLS, CDR2 YYNGEE. The trim removed 3 bases at V and 5 bases at J, leaving 14 bases unmatched. CDR3 residues: CASSETGTGRGTYGYTF. The DNA for the CDR3 is TGTGCCAGCAGCGAGACAGGGACAGGGAGGGGGACATATGGCTACACCTTC.

The chain recombines TRBV19 with TRBJ1-5, with D possibly TRBD1 on 6 matching bases. V shed 0 bases and J shed 7 bases, with 13 bases lying between them. The length of the CDR3 is 15 residues. Per germline, CDR1 LNHDA and CDR2 SQIVND (reference sequence). CDR3 coding DNA: TGTGCCAGTAGTATAGATCGGGGGGGCGGGCAGCCCCAGCATTTT. Its translation is CASSIDRGGGQPQHF. The whole variable domain, filled in from reference TRBV19 and TRBJ1-5, reads DGGITQSPKYLFRKEGQNVTLSCEQNLNHDAMYWYRQDPGQGLRLIYYSQIVNDFQKGDIAEGYSVSREKKESFPLTVTSAQKNPTAFYLCASSIDRGGGQPQHFGDGTRLSIL.

Only one count was recorded for this clone. The chain joins TRBV6-5 to TRBJ1-3, with D hard to call. The V gene lost 0 bases and the J gene lost 0 bases, with 6 bases spanning the gap. This CDR3 has 15 amino acids. The germline gives CDR1 MNHEY, CDR2 SVGAGI. The CDR3 here is CASSYSTSSGNTIYF. The CDR3 DNA reads as TGTGCCAGCAGTTACTCGACTAGCTCTGGAAACACCATATATTTT.

CDR3 amino acids: CASSLGQENYGYTF. The CDR3 DNA sequence: TGTGCCAGCAGCTTGGGTCAGGAAAACTATGGCTACACCTTC. V gene TRBV5-6 combines with J gene TRBJ1-2, with D uncertain. Trimming left V 0 bases short and J 2 bases short, with 8 bases between. CDR1 and CDR2 from the germline V gene are SGHDT and YYEEEE. CDR3 length equals 14 residues.

The chain is built from TRBV28 and TRBJ1-2; tentatively, D is TRBD1 (5 bases). V was pared by 6 bases and J by 6 bases, with 14 bases between. The germline CDR1 and CDR2 sequences are MDHEN and SYDVKM. The CDR3 contains 13 residues. The CDR3 loop is CASSPVRVDGYTF. CDR3 sequence (DNA): TGTGCCAGCAGCCCAGTCAGGGTGGATGGCTACACCTTC.

The chain is built from TRBV19 and TRBJ1-2; a possible D gene is TRBD1 (5 bases). CDR1 is LNHDA, CDR2 SQIVND, per germline (reference sequence). There are 16 residues in the CDR3. V was pared by 4 bases and J by 2 bases, with 17 bases between. CDR3 coding DNA: TGTGCCAGTAGTACCGTCGGGGGGGAGACCAACTATGGCTACACCTTC. This codes for CASSTVGGETNYGYTF.

CDR3 amino acids: CASSYGTGDGEKLFF. The CDR3 nucleotides are TGTGCCAGCAGTTACGGGACAGGGGACGGCGAAAAACTGTTTTTT. The chain employs TRBV6-2 or TRBV6-3 and TRBJ1-4, with 10 positions matching TRBD1. The CDR3 has 15 amino acids. The V gene's germline CDR1 is MNHEY and CDR2 SVGEGT. With V trimmed by 2 bases and J by 8 bases, 5 bases remained unmatched.

The chain links TRBV18 to TRBJ2-2; TRBD1 matches 8 bases. The CDR3 runs 16 residues. Germline lookup yields CDR1 KGHSH and CDR2 LQKENI. With V trimmed by 1 base and J by 4 bases, 5 bases remained unmatched. CDR3 sequence reads: CASSPQETGVTGELFF. The CDR3 DNA reads TGTGCCAGCTCACCACAGGAGACAGGGGTCACCGGGGAGCTGTTTTTT.

This clone came up many times. Other DNA sequences in this specimen translate into the identical CDR3. The rearrangement joins TRBV29-1 to TRBJ2-7, with D perhaps TRBD1 (5 bases). The CDR3 runs 13 residues. Trimming removed 0 bases at V and 0 bases at J, with 6 bases between. Germline CDR1 SQVTM, CDR2 ANQGSEA. Here the CDR3 reads CSVEDDSSYEQYF. CDR3 sequence (DNA): TGCAGCGTTGAAGACGACAGCTCCTACGAGCAGTACTTC.

The genes are TRBV10-3 and TRBJ1-1, with D possibly TRBD1 on 6 matching bases. The CDR3 has 15 amino acids. Trimming stripped 4 bases from V and 0 bases from J, with 12 bases between. Per the germline V gene, CDR1 is ENHRY and CDR2 is SYGVKD. The CDR3 region is CAISVIGDMNTEAFF. The CDR3 bases are TGTGCCATCAGTGTAATAGGGGACATGAACACTGAAGCTTTCTTT.

The CDR3 nucleotides are TGTGCCAGCAGCCCAGGGGGTACTGGCTACACCTTC. Translating gives CASSPGGTGYTF. This chain joins TRBV9 and TRBJ1-2, with 7 bases matching TRBD1. The CDR3 loop spans 12 amino acids. V shed 4 bases and J 7 bases; nucleotides not matched to a gene: 4. Germline CDR1 SGDLS, CDR2 YYNGEE.

This chain joins TRBV12-3 or TRBV12-4 and TRBJ1-1; maybe TRBD1 (5 bases). This CDR3 has 12 amino acids. With 3 bases removed from V and 10 bases from J, the gap between germline ends came to 12 bases. In DNA form, the CDR3 reads TGTGCCAGCAGTTTCCAGGGCGCAGCAGCTTTCTTT. Encoded protein: CASSFQGAAAFF.

This sequence joins TRBV5-1 and TRBJ1-1; 8 bases agree with TRBD1. J lost 7 bases, V lost 4 bases, and 9 bases had no gene match. The germline CDR1 and CDR2 sequences are SGHRS and YFSETQ. The CDR3 spans 14 residues. Here the CDR3 DNA reads TGCGCCAGCAGCCGACAGGGGTCCTACGTTGAAGCTTTCTTT. Protein: CASSRQGSYVEAFF.

The chain uses TRBV6-6 and TRBJ2-7, with a weak D call TRBD1 (5 bases). V lost 5 bases and J 2 bases, leaving 13 bases between the germline ends. The length of the CDR3 is 14 residues. Germline loops: CDR1 MNHNY, CDR2 SVGAGI (reference sequence). The CDR3 is CASSPSTATYEQYF. DNA for the CDR3: TGTGCCAGCAGTCCCTCGACAGCTACCTACGAGCAGTACTTC.